These T cell receptor beta chains were read from a single sample in a study of shared clonotypes between healthy human individuals. Profiled with immunoSEQ multiplex PCR; TCRdb holds only in-frame clones, not every one. Among around 1.9 million clones listed, 90% to 95% were seen once. Sample: naive CD8+ T cells from PBMCs. These receptors were obtained from a man in his late teens or twenties in good health. Some clones in this sample may be carry-over from other donors' samples. The CDR3 runs from the conserved cysteine through the conserved F or W. The order of the fields is V gene, D gene, clone size, J gene, CDR3 DNA, CDR3 protein. A D gene is named only where the DNA matches it firmly. Size is stated for part of the rows, as once, few or many counts, or as a class when the clone is expanded.

v_gene: TRBV9; d_gene: -; abundance: -; j_gene: TRBJ2-3; CDR3nt: TGTGCCAGCAGCGTAGACAGGCCCGGCACAGATACGCAGTATTTT; CDR3aa: CASSVDRPGTDTQYF
v_gene: TRBV28; d_gene: -; abundance: -; j_gene: TRBJ2-6; CDR3nt: TGTGCCAGCAGCCCCCCAAGGAGGGTAACTGGGGCCAACGTCCTGACTTTC; CDR3aa: CASSPPRRVTGANVLTF
v_gene: TRBV19; d_gene: -; abundance: -; j_gene: TRBJ1-5; CDR3nt: TGTGCCAGTAGTCCGGAACCTATGGGGGGCCTTAATCAGCCCCAGCATTTT; CDR3aa: CASSPEPMGGLNQPQHF
v_gene: TRBV10-1; d_gene: -; abundance: -; j_gene: TRBJ1-1; CDR3nt: TGCGCCAGCAGTTCTACAGGAGAAGACACTGAAGCTTTCTTT; CDR3aa: CASSSTGEDTEAFF
v_gene: TRBV27; d_gene: -; abundance: -; j_gene: TRBJ2-5; CDR3nt: TGTGCCAGCAGTCCCCTCCGGACCGAGACCCAGTACTTC; CDR3aa: CASSPLRTETQYF
v_gene: TRBV6-5; d_gene: TRBD2; abundance: -; j_gene: TRBJ2-3; CDR3nt: TGTGCCAGCAGCCTAGCGGGAACAGATACGCAGTATTTT; CDR3aa: CASSLAGTDTQYF
v_gene: TRBV28; d_gene: TRBD1; abundance: -; j_gene: TRBJ1-2; CDR3nt: TGTGCCAGCCGATTCCTCCTGACAGGGAACTATGGCTACACCTTC; CDR3aa: CASRFLLTGNYGYTF
v_gene: TRBV4-1; d_gene: TRBD1; abundance: -; j_gene: TRBJ1-2; CDR3nt: TGCGCCAGCAGCCCCCGGGACAGGGACCCGAACCTCAATGGCTACACCTTC; CDR3aa: CASSPRDRDPNLNGYTF
v_gene: TRBV7-9; d_gene: -; abundance: -; j_gene: TRBJ2-2; CDR3nt: TGTGCCAGCAGCCCAAGGACCCCTAACGCCGGGGAGCTGTTTTTT; CDR3aa: CASSPRTPNAGELFF
v_gene: TRBV29-1; d_gene: TRBD1; abundance: -; j_gene: TRBJ2-7; CDR3nt: TGCAGCGTGGAACAGGGGGCGCCCGGCGAGCAGTACTTC; CDR3aa: CSVEQGAPGEQYF
v_gene: TRBV28; d_gene: TRBD2; abundance: -; j_gene: TRBJ2-7; CDR3nt: TGTGCCAGCAGTCAACCGACTAGCGGGGCTTACGAGCAGTACTTC; CDR3aa: CASSQPTSGAYEQYF
v_gene: TRBV28; d_gene: -; abundance: -; j_gene: TRBJ1-2; CDR3nt: TGTGCCAGCAGTTCCAGTCGTAACTATGGCTACACCTTC; CDR3aa: CASSSSRNYGYTF
v_gene: TRBV13; d_gene: -; abundance: -; j_gene: TRBJ2-1; CDR3nt: TGTGCCAGCAACAGGGAAGACAATGAGCAGTTCTTC; CDR3aa: CASNREDNEQFF
v_gene: TRBV7-9; d_gene: -; abundance: -; j_gene: TRBJ2-7; CDR3nt: TGTGCCAGCAGCGGCCGGACAGCGGAGTTCCCCCTCTACGAGCAGTACTTC; CDR3aa: CASSGRTAEFPLYEQYF
v_gene: TRBV13; d_gene: TRBD1; abundance: -; j_gene: TRBJ1-4; CDR3nt: TGTGCCAGCAGCCTCCTCCGGTCAGGGGGGGCTAATGAAAAACTGTTTTTT; CDR3aa: CASSLLRSGGANEKLFF
v_gene: TRBV6-4; d_gene: -; abundance: -; j_gene: TRBJ2-1; CDR3nt: TGTGCCACCCGGGAGAAGACCCACGGTGAGCAGTTCTTC; CDR3aa: CATREKTHGEQFF
v_gene: TRBV11-2; d_gene: TRBD1; abundance: -; j_gene: TRBJ2-7; CDR3nt: TGTGCCAGCACGCCTTTGTCAGGGGGCTACGAGCAGTACTTC; CDR3aa: CASTPLSGGYEQYF
v_gene: TRBV7-9; d_gene: -; abundance: -; j_gene: TRBJ2-2; CDR3nt: TGTGCCAGCAGCCCCGTTAGTGCTACCGGGGAGCTGTTTTTT; CDR3aa: CASSPVSATGELFF
v_gene: TRBV10-3; d_gene: -; abundance: -; j_gene: TRBJ1-1; CDR3nt: TGTGCCATCAGTGAGGGTGGTGTGGGGGAAGTCATTGAAGCTTTCTTT; CDR3aa: CAISEGGVGEVIEAFF
v_gene: TRBV27; d_gene: TRBD2; abundance: -; j_gene: TRBJ2-3; CDR3nt: TGTGCCAGCAGTTTACGGGGGGAAAGGGATACGCAGTATTTT; CDR3aa: CASSLRGERDTQYF
v_gene: TRBV19; d_gene: -; abundance: -; j_gene: TRBJ2-7; CDR3nt: TGTGCCAGTAGTATTGACGGCGCCTACGAGCAGTACTTC; CDR3aa: CASSIDGAYEQYF
v_gene: TRBV4-3; d_gene: TRBD2; abundance: -; j_gene: TRBJ2-7; CDR3nt: TGCGCCAGCAGCCAAAACCCTCGTGCGGGGGACTACGAGCAGTACTTC; CDR3aa: CASSQNPRAGDYEQYF
v_gene: TRBV5-1; d_gene: TRBD1; abundance: -; j_gene: TRBJ2-7; CDR3nt: TGCGCCAGCAGCTTGGCAGGGGGCTCCTACGAGCAGTACTTC; CDR3aa: CASSLAGGSYEQYF
v_gene: TRBV2; d_gene: -; abundance: -; j_gene: TRBJ1-5; CDR3nt: TGTGCCAGCAGTGATCGAAGGGTTCAGTTAAATCAGCCCCAGCATTTT; CDR3aa: CASSDRRVQLNQPQHF
v_gene: TRBV15; d_gene: -; abundance: few; j_gene: TRBJ1-5; CDR3nt: TGTGCCACCTCACCCCGGGGAGGCAATCAGCCCCAGCATTTT; CDR3aa: CATSPRGGNQPQHF
v_gene: TRBV4-1; d_gene: -; abundance: -; j_gene: TRBJ1-2; CDR3nt: TGCGCCAGCAGCCAAGTCGAAAGGGGTTTCCAGTCGGGCTATGGCTACACCTTC; CDR3aa: CASSQVERGFQSGYGYTF
v_gene: TRBV5-5; d_gene: -; abundance: -; j_gene: TRBJ2-1; CDR3nt: TGTGCCAGCAGCTTGCTGGAGGGAAATGAGCAGTTCTTC; CDR3aa: CASSLLEGNEQFF
v_gene: TRBV28; d_gene: TRBD1; abundance: once; j_gene: TRBJ2-7; CDR3nt: TGTGCCAGCAGTCCACTCCGGGACAGGTACTCCTACGAGCAGTACTTC; CDR3aa: CASSPLRDRYSYEQYF
v_gene: TRBV5-6; d_gene: -; abundance: -; j_gene: TRBJ2-7; CDR3nt: TGTGCCAGCACCCTGAGGCGGACCATGTACGAGCAGTACTTC; CDR3aa: CASTLRRTMYEQYF
v_gene: TRBV28; d_gene: -; abundance: -; j_gene: TRBJ2-3; CDR3nt: TGTGCCAGCCGTACTAGGTGGGGCACAGATACGCAGTATTTT; CDR3aa: CASRTRWGTDTQYF
v_gene: TRBV11-2; d_gene: TRBD1; abundance: -; j_gene: TRBJ1-2; CDR3nt: TGTGCCAGCAGCCCGACCGGGACAGGACACTATGGCTACACCTTC; CDR3aa: CASSPTGTGHYGYTF
v_gene: TRBV7-9; d_gene: -; abundance: -; j_gene: TRBJ2-1; CDR3nt: TGTGCCAGCAGCCCCGGAGGGGGGAGCTCCTACAATGAGCAGTTCTTC; CDR3aa: CASSPGGGSSYNEQFF
v_gene: TRBV9; d_gene: -; abundance: once; j_gene: TRBJ2-6; CDR3nt: TGTGCCAGCAGCGAACGCAGTAGGGACTCTGGGGCCAACGTCCTGACTTTC; CDR3aa: CASSERSRDSGANVLTF
v_gene: TRBV4-2; d_gene: -; abundance: -; j_gene: TRBJ2-3; CDR3nt: TGTGCCAGCAGCCAACCTCTAGGGAGCACAGATACGCAGTATTTT; CDR3aa: CASSQPLGSTDTQYF
v_gene: TRBV7-3; d_gene: -; abundance: -; j_gene: TRBJ1-1; CDR3nt: TGTGCCAGCAGCATGGGACCACCGAACACTGAAGCTTTCTTT; CDR3aa: CASSMGPPNTEAFF
v_gene: TRBV29-1; d_gene: TRBD2; abundance: -; j_gene: TRBJ2-1; CDR3nt: TGCAGCGTTGAAGGACTAGCGGGGTCCTACAATGAGCAGTTCTTC; CDR3aa: CSVEGLAGSYNEQFF
v_gene: TRBV27; d_gene: -; abundance: -; j_gene: TRBJ2-3; CDR3nt: TGTGCCAGCAGTTTAGGGGCGACAAGAAGAGTCACAGATACGCAGTATTTT; CDR3aa: CASSLGATRRVTDTQYF
v_gene: TRBV4-2; d_gene: -; abundance: -; j_gene: TRBJ2-3; CDR3nt: TGTGCCAGCAGCCAAGATCTTGAGGGAGAGGCAGATACGCAGTATTTT; CDR3aa: CASSQDLEGEADTQYF
v_gene: TRBV2; d_gene: TRBD2; abundance: -; j_gene: TRBJ2-7; CDR3nt: TGTGCCAGCAGTGAAGTACCTAGCGGGAGCTCCTACGAGCAGTACTTC; CDR3aa: CASSEVPSGSSYEQYF
v_gene: TRBV29-1; d_gene: TRBD1; abundance: -; j_gene: TRBJ2-7; CDR3nt: TGCAGCGTCACCGGGACAGTAAACGAGCAGTACTTC; CDR3aa: CSVTGTVNEQYF
v_gene: TRBV11-2; d_gene: TRBD1; abundance: -; j_gene: TRBJ1-6; CDR3nt: TGTGCCAGCAGCCTGACGAGGGGGTGGGACAGGCTCAAGGATTCACCCCTCCACTTT; CDR3aa: CASSLTRGWDRLKDSPLHF
v_gene: TRBV6-5; d_gene: -; abundance: -; j_gene: TRBJ1-1; CDR3nt: TGTGCCAGCAGTTCCAAGCTGAACACTGAAGCTTTCTTT; CDR3aa: CASSSKLNTEAFF
v_gene: TRBV27; d_gene: -; abundance: -; j_gene: TRBJ2-7; CDR3nt: TGTGCCAGCAGTTTTGGGCCCAGCTCCTACGAGCAGTACTTC; CDR3aa: CASSFGPSSYEQYF
v_gene: TRBV15; d_gene: -; abundance: once; j_gene: TRBJ1-2; CDR3nt: TGTGCCACCAGCAGAGAACGAGACAGCCATGGCTACACCTTC; CDR3aa: CATSRERDSHGYTF
v_gene: TRBV4-2; d_gene: -; abundance: -; j_gene: TRBJ2-1; CDR3nt: TGTGCCAGCAGCCAAGAGGAACCCTTCTCCTACAATGAGCAGTTCTTC; CDR3aa: CASSQEEPFSYNEQFF
v_gene: TRBV28; d_gene: -; abundance: -; j_gene: TRBJ1-2; CDR3nt: TGTGCCAGCAGTTTAGGGACCGGTTGGGATGGCTACACCTTC; CDR3aa: CASSLGTGWDGYTF
v_gene: TRBV10-3; d_gene: -; abundance: -; j_gene: TRBJ1-2; CDR3nt: TGTGCCATCAGCCTATCTGGGGGCTACACCTTC; CDR3aa: CAISLSGGYTF
v_gene: TRBV5-1; d_gene: -; abundance: -; j_gene: TRBJ2-1; CDR3nt: TGCGCCAGCAGGTTAGCGGACCTCTTCTACAATGAGCAGTTCTTC; CDR3aa: CASRLADLFYNEQFF
v_gene: TRBV19; d_gene: -; abundance: -; j_gene: TRBJ2-1; CDR3nt: TGTGCCAGTAGTATTGCCCAGCACAATGAGCAGTTCTTC; CDR3aa: CASSIAQHNEQFF
v_gene: TRBV5-1; d_gene: -; abundance: once; j_gene: TRBJ1-4; CDR3nt: TGCGCCAGCAGCTTGGGTTCGTCTACGGATCAAAGGGAAAAACTGTTTTTT; CDR3aa: CASSLGSSTDQREKLFF